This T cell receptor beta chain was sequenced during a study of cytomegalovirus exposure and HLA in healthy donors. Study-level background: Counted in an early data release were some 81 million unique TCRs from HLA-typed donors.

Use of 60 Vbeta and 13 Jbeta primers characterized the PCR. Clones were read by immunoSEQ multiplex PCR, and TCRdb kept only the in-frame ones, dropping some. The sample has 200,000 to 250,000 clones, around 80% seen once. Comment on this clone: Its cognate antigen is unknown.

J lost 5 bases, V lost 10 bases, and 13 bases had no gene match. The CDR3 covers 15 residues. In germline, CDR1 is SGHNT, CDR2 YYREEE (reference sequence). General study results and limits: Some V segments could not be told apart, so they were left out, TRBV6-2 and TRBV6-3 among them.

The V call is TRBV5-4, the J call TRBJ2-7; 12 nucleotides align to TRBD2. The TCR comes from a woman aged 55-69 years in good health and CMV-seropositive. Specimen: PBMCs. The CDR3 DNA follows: TGTGCCGCCCCGGGGCTAGCGGGAGGGAGGAACGAGCAGTACTTC. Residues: CAAPGLAGGRNEQYF.